Each of the 8 T cell receptor beta chains below was sequenced from the same sample in a study of CD8 T cells in ankylosing spondylitis. TCRdb itself ran the 5' RACE reads through MiXCR, one entry per CDR3 protein. Among 200,000 to 250,000 distinct CDR3 sequences, roughly a tenth were seen once, and the ten largest hold around 2.6%. The material sequenced was blood, either unsorted or a sorted T cell fraction (not recorded which). These TCRs come from a male donor with ankylosing spondylitis or in good health (not recorded which).

This clonotype has ten or more counts. The V gene is TRBV6-5, the J gene TRBJ2-3; the D is unclear. The CDR3 is 17 amino acids. The V end was cut by 4 bases, the J end by 3 bases, with 20 bases between. Germline CDR1 and CDR2: MNHEY and SVGAGI. DNA for the CDR3: TGTGCCAGCAGTTTACGGACGAGCTTTCAGGCGACAGATACGCAGTATTTT. It specifies CASSLRTSFQATDTQYF.

The chain has TRBV10-1 and TRBJ2-5, with 13 bases that match TRBD2. The CDR3 runs 17 residues. Trimming cost V 3 bases and J 4 bases; bases outside gene matches: 8. Germline assignment: CDR1 WNHNN and CDR2 SYGVQD (reference sequence). The CDR3 DNA follows: TGCGCCAGCAGTGACCGCCGACTAGCGGGAGGAGGAGAGACCCAGTACTTC. Protein: CASSDRRLAGGGETQYF.

This chain connects TRBV27 to TRBJ2-3; 7 nucleotides line up with TRBD1. V gave up 5 bases and J gave up 5 bases; unmatched junction bases: 16. Germline V gene sequence: CDR1 MNHEY, CDR2 SMNVEV (reference sequence). This CDR3 region has 17 residues. This CDR3 is CASSQPTGDRALDTQYF. In DNA form, the CDR3 reads TGTGCCAGCAGTCAACCCACCGGAGACAGGGCCCTAGATACGCAGTATTTT.

The J gene is TRBJ1-4, the V gene TRBV2; D is undetermined. The ends were cut back, 9 bases at V and 1 base at J, with 12 bases in the middle. The germline V gene encodes CDR1 SNHLY and CDR2 FYNNEI. CDR3 length: 14 residues. CDR3 amino acids: CASRIDGTNEKLFF. The CDR3 nucleotides read TGTGCCAGTCGGATCGACGGAACTAATGAAAAACTGTTTTTT.

This clonotype occurred many times. The chain is built from TRBV5-1 and TRBJ2-3, with D hard to call. Germline values: CDR1 SGHRS, CDR2 YFSETQ. V dropped 1 base and J dropped 1 base, with 4 bases sitting between them. This CDR3 has 13 residues. The CDR3 DNA is TGCGCCAGCAGCTTGCGACGCACAGATACGCAGTATTTT. Translated, it gives CASSLRRTDTQYF. Looking up the rest from reference TRBV5-1 and TRBJ2-3 gives the full variable domain: KAGVTQTPRYLIKTRGQQVTLSCSPISGHRSVSWYQQTPGQGLQFLFEYFSETQRNKGNFPGRFSGRQFSNSRSEMNVSTLELGDSALYLCASSLRRTDTQYFGPGTRLTVL.

This clonotype was counted many times. CDR3 bases: TGTGCCAGCAGTTCTCTCCAAGAGACCCAGTACTTC. The encoded protein is CASSSLQETQYF. The rearrangement uses TRBV27 and TRBJ2-5; no clear D. The ends were cut back, 4 bases at V and 1 base at J, with 4 bases in the middle. This CDR3 comprises 12 residues. Germline V CDR1 and CDR2: MNHEY, SMNVEV (reference sequence).

This clonotype was counted at least ten times. This chain joins TRBV15 and TRBJ2-3; D unresolved. CDR3 length: 13 amino acids. CDR1 is LNHNV, CDR2 YYDKDF, per germline (reference sequence). V dropped 0 bases and J dropped 8 bases, with 9 bases sitting between them. CDR3 region: CATSREQTSTQYF. For the CDR3, the DNA is TGTGCCACCAGCAGAGAACAGACGAGTACGCAGTATTTT.

About this clonotype itself: This may be a read error: a much more frequent sequence differs by one nucleotide. This chain uses TRBV20-1 with TRBJ1-3; a possible D gene is TRBD1 (6 bases). In germline, CDR1 is DFQATT, CDR2 SNEGSKA (reference sequence). The CDR3 loop spans 16 amino acids. CDR3: CCAGRGTASSGNTIYF. CDR3 bases: TGCTGTGCTGGGAGGGGGACCGCAAGCTCTGGAAACACCATATATTTT.